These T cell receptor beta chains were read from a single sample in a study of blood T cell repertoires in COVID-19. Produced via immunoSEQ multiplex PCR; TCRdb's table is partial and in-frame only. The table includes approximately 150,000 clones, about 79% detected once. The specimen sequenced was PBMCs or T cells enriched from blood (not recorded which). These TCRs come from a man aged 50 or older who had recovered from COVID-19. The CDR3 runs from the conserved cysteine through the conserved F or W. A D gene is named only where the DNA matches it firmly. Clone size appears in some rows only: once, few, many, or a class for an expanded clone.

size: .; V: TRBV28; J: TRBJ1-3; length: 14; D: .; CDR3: CASSLTASGNTIYF; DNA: TGTGCCAGCAGTTTGACAGCCTCTGGAAACACCATATATTTT
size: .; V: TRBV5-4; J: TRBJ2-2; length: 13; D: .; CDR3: CASSFGAIGELFF; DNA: TGTGCCAGCAGCTTTGGGGCAATCGGGGAGCTGTTTTTT
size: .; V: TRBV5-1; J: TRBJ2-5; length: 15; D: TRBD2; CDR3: CASRNGGRRGETQYF; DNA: TGCGCCAGCAGAAATGGGGGTCGGCGGGGGGAGACCCAGTACTTC
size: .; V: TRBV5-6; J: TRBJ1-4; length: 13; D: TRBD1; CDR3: CASMDRVDEKLFF; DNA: TGTGCCAGCATGGACAGGGTGGATGAAAAACTGTTTTTT
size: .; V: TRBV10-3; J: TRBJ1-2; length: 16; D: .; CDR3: CAISEGGAVPFRGYTF; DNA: TGTGCCATCAGTGAGGGGGGGGCTGTGCCCTTTAGGGGCTACACCTTC
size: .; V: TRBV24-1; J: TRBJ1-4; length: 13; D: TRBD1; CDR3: CATKDRGNEKLFF; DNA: TGTGCCACCAAGGACAGGGGGAATGAAAAACTGTTTTTT
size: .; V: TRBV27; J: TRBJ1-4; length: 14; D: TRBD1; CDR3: CASSPGQGAEKLFF; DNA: TGTGCCAGCAGTCCTGGACAGGGGGCGGAAAAACTGTTTTTT
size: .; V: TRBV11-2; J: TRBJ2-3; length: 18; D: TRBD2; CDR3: CASSTGTSGGLSTDTQYF; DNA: TGTGCCAGCAGCACTGGGACTAGCGGGGGCCTTAGCACAGATACGCAGTATTTT
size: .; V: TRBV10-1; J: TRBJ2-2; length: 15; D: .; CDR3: CASSELGVNTGELFF; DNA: TGCGCCAGCAGTGAGTTGGGAGTCAACACCGGGGAGCTGTTTTTT
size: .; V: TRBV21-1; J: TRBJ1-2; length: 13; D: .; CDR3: CASSKGSGGGYTF; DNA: TGTGCCAGCAGCAAAGGCTCAGGGGGGGGCTACACCTTC
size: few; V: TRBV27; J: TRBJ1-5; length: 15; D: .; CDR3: CASSLSEGTNQPQHF; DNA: TGTGCCAGCAGTTTATCTGAGGGAACGAATCAGCCCCAGCATTTT
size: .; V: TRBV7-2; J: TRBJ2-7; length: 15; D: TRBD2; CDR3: CASSPVGGGAYEQYF; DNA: TGTGCCAGCAGTCCAGTCGGCGGGGGGGCTTACGAGCAGTACTTC
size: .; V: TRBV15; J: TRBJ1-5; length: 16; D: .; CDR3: CATSRVRGPSNQPQHF; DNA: TGTGCCACCAGCAGAGTCAGGGGACCAAGCAATCAGCCCCAGCATTTT
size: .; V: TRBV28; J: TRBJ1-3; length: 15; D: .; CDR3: CASRFPGGSGNTIYF; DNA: TGTGCCAGCAGATTTCCGGGGGGCTCTGGAAACACCATATATTTT
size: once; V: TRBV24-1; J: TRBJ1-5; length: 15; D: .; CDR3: CATSDSRRVAQPQHF; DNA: TGTGCCACCAGTGATTCTCGGAGGGTCGCGCAGCCCCAGCATTTT
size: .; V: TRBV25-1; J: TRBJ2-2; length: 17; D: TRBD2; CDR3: CASSGFGRGEITGELFF; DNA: TGTGCCAGCAGTGGGTTCGGGAGGGGTGAGATCACCGGGGAGCTGTTTTTT
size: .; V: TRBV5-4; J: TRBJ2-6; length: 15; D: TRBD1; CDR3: CASSLRDREANVLTF; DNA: TGTGCCAGCAGTTTACGGGACAGGGAAGCCAACGTCCTGACTTTC
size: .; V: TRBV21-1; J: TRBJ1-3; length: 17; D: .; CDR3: CASSKHGRRQGRNTIYF; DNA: TGTGCCAGCAGCAAACACGGCCGGCGACAGGGTAGAAACACCATATATTTT
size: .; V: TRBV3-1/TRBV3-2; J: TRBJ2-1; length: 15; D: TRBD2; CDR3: CASSVQPSGGGEQFF; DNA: TGTGCCAGCAGCGTTCAACCTAGCGGGGGGGGTGAGCAGTTCTTC
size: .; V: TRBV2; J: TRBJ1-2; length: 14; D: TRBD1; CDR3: CASSVRQGANGYTF; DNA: TGTGCCAGCAGTGTCAGACAGGGGGCGAATGGCTACACCTTC
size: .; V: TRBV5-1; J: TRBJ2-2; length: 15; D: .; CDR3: CASRIGTGGTGELFF; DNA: TGCGCCAGCAGAATTGGCACGGGTGGCACCGGGGAGCTGTTTTTT
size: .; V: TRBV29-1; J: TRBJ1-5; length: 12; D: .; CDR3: CSVVQGSQPQHF; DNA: TGCAGCGTTGTTCAGGGCTCTCAGCCCCAGCATTTT
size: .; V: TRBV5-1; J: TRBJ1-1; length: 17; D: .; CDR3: CASSPAGGRRGNTEAFF; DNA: TGCGCCAGCAGCCCGGCGGGGGGGCGCAGGGGGAACACTGAAGCTTTCTTT
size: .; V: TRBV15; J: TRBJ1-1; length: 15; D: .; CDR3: CATSGETGVGTEAFF; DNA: TGTGCCACCAGCGGGGAGACAGGCGTGGGCACTGAAGCTTTCTTT
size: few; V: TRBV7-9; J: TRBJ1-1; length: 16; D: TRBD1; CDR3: CASQGQGVFLNTEAFF; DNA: TGTGCCAGCCAAGGACAGGGGGTATTTTTGAACACTGAAGCTTTCTTT
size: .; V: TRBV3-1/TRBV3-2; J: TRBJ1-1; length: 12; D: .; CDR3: CAASGVNTEAFF; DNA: TGTGCCGCGAGCGGGGTGAACACTGAAGCTTTCTTT
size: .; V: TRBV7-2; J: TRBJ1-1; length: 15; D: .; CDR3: CASSFYQGRGTEAFF; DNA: TGTGCCAGCAGCTTTTATCAGGGGCGAGGGACTGAAGCTTTCTTT
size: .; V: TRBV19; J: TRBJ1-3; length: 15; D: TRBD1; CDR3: CASSRQGFNGNTIYF; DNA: TGTGCCAGTAGCAGACAGGGATTTAATGGAAACACCATATATTTT
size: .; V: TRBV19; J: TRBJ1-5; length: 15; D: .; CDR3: CASSIVLYSNQPQHF; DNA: TGTGCCAGTAGTATAGTTTTATATAGCAATCAGCCCCAGCATTTT
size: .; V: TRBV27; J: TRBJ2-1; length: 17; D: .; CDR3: CASSWRATTLVYNEQFF; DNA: TGTGCCAGCAGTTGGCGCGCCACGACTCTGGTTTACAATGAGCAGTTCTTC
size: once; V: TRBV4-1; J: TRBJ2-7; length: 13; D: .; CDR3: CASSIRQADEQYF; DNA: TGCGCCAGCAGCATCCGACAGGCTGACGAGCAGTACTTC
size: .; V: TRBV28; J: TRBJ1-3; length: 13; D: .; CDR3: CASSPNPGNTIYF; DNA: TGTGCCAGCAGTCCTAATCCGGGTAACACCATATATTTT
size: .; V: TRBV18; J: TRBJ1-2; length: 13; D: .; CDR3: CASSPEANYGYTF; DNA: TGTGCCAGCTCACCTGAGGCTAACTATGGCTACACCTTC
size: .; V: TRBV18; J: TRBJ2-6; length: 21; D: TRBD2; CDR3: CASSRREGLAGLFSGANVLTF; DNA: TGTGCCAGCTCACGTCGAGAGGGACTAGCGGGCCTATTCTCTGGGGCCAACGTCCTGACTTTC
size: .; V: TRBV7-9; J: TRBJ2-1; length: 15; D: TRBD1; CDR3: CASSLVDRGVNEQFF; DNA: TGTGCCAGCAGCTTGGTAGACAGGGGGGTCAATGAGCAGTTCTTC
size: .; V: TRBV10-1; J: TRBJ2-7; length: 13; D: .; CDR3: CASSGLNTYEQYF; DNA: TGCGCCAGCAGTGGCTTGAACACCTACGAGCAGTACTTC
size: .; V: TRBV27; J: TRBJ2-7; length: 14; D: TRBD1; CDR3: CASSFGQGPYEQYF; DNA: TGTGCCAGCAGTTTTGGACAGGGGCCCTACGAGCAGTACTTC
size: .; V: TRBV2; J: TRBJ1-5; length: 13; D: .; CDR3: CASSLTGNQPQHF; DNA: TGTGCCAGCAGTTTGACAGGTAATCAGCCCCAGCATTTT
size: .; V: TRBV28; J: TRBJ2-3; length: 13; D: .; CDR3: CASSLLSRDTQYF; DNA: TGTGCCAGCAGTTTACTGTCGCGGGATACGCAGTATTTT
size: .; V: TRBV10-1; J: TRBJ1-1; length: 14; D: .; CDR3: CASSPGRGNTEAFF; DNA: TGCGCCAGCAGCCCCGGCAGGGGGAACACTGAAGCTTTCTTT
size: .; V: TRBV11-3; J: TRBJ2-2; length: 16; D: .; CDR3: CASSLGFPVPTGELFF; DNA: TGTGCCAGCAGCTTAGGGTTTCCAGTCCCCACCGGGGAGCTGTTTTTT
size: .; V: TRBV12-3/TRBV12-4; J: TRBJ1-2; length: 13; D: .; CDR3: CASSFGPNYGYTF; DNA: TGTGCCAGCAGTTTTGGCCCCAACTATGGCTACACCTTC
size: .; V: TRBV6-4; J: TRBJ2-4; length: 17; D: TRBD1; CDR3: CASSDKSRTGHKNIQYF; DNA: TGTGCCAGCAGTGACAAGAGTAGGACAGGGCACAAAAACATTCAGTACTTC
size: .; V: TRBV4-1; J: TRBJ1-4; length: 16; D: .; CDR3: CASSQPTGATNEKLFF; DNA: TGCGCCAGCAGCCAACCGACAGGAGCAACTAATGAAAAACTGTTTTTT
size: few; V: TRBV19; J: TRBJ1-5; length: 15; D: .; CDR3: CASRLHRFSNQPQHF; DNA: TGTGCCAGTAGACTCCACCGGTTTAGCAATCAGCCCCAGCATTTT
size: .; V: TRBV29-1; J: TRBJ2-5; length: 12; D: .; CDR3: CSVVGSKETQYF; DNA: TGCAGCGTTGTTGGCAGTAAAGAGACCCAGTACTTC
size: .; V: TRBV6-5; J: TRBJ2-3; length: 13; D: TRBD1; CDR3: CASGQGPTDTQYF; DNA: TGTGCCAGCGGACAGGGGCCCACAGATACGCAGTATTTT
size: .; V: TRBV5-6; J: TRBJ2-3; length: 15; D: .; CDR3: CASSSTSMGTDTQYF; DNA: TGTGCCAGCAGCTCCACTAGCATGGGTACAGATACGCAGTATTTT
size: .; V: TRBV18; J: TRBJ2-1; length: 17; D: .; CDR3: CASSIKVDGVGYNEQFF; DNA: TGTGCCAGCTCCATAAAAGTGGACGGGGTAGGGTACAATGAGCAGTTCTTC
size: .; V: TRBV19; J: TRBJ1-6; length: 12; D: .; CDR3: CASSIDRGPLHF; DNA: TGTGCCAGTAGTATAGACCGAGGGCCCCTCCACTTT
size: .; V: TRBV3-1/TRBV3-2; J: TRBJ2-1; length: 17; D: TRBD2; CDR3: CASSLPGGGSSYNEQFF; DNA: TGTGCCAGCAGCCTACCCGGGGGGGGGAGCTCCTACAATGAGCAGTTCTTC
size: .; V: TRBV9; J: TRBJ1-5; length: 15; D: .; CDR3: CASGLMDSRNQPQHF; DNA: TGTGCCAGCGGTTTAATGGACAGTCGCAATCAGCCCCAGCATTTT
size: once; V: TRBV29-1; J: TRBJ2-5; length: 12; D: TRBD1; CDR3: CSGGQVGETQYF; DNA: TGCAGCGGGGGACAGGTGGGGGAGACCCAGTACTTC
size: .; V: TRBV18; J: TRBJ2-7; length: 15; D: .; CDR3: CASSPLRQSLYEQYF; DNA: TGTGCCAGCTCACCACTGCGACAGTCTTTATACGAGCAGTACTTC
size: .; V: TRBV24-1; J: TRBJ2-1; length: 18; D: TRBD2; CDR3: CATSEAGTSGSSYNEQFF; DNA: TGTGCCACCAGTGAGGCCGGGACTAGCGGGAGCTCCTACAATGAGCAGTTCTTC